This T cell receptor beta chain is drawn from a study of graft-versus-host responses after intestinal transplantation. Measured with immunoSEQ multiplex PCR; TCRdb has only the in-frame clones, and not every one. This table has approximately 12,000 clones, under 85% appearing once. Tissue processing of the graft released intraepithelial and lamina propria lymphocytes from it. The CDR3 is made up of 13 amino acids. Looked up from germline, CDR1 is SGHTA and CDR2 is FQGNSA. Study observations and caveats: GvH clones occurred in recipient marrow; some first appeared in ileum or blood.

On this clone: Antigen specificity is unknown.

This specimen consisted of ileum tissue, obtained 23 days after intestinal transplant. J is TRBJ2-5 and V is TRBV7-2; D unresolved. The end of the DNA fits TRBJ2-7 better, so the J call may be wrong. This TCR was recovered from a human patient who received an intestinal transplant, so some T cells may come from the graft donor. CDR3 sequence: CASSSSPVYEQYF. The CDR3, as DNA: TGTGCCAGCAGCTCCTCCCCTGTTTACGAGCAGTACTTC.